This TCR beta chain emerged from a study of CD8+ T cells in alopecia areata. Following extraction, RNA underwent reverse transcription to cDNA, which served as the sequencing template. Method: immunoSEQ multiplex PCR; TCRdb's copy keeps in-frame clones and lacks some. The sample carries 100,000 to 150,000 clones, 47% recorded once. This clone appeared a few times. Germline values: CDR1 SQVTM, CDR2 ANQGSEA. Germline trimming cut 7 bases from V and 7 bases from J; bases unmatched to any gene: 23. The CDR3 runs 18 residues. This receptor was obtained from a human donor with alopecia areata. The sequencing input was NKG2D-low CD8+ T cells sorted from blood. This sequence joins TRBV29-1 and TRBJ2-1; 9 nucleotides agree with TRBD2. The CDR3 spells CSAAGGVLREGQLNEQFF. The CDR3 DNA is TGCAGCGCGGCAGGGGGGGTTTTGCGGGAGGGCCAGTTAAATGAGCAGTTCTTC.